A single sample is the source of the 18 T cell receptor beta chains below, sequenced in a study of vaccination and CD4 T cells after COVID-19. For these receptors, no antigen is known. Sequence data for DNA of cultured CD4+ T cells were generated by the Oncomine TCR Beta short-read assay. In this case, cultured CD4+ T cells provided the extracted genomic DNA. TCRdb re-called the PCR reads with MiXCR, one entry per CDR3 protein. Of roughly 8,000 distinct CDR3 sequences listed, roughly 30% are singletons. The sample's treatment: approximately 9-day PBMC culture with coronavirus spike peptide pools or control peptides (ViraFEST assay). The collection of CD4+ T cells from the unexposed donor took place before the COVID-19 pandemic (2011-2018). Sequenced: CD4+ T cells from blood, cultured in vitro. These receptors came from a human donor in good health.

V is TRBV7-9 and J is TRBJ2-3; tentative D call: TRBD1 (6 bases). Per the germline V gene, CDR1 is SEHNR and CDR2 is FQNEAQ (reference sequence). V was trimmed by 2 bases and J by 2 bases, leaving 14 bases between them. This CDR3 contains 16 residues. CDR3 sequence: CASSLPWQGNTDTQYF. CDR3 coding DNA: TGTGCCAGCAGCTTACCTTGGCAGGGGAACACAGATACGCAGTATTTT.

This clonotype rates as large. The chain uses TRBV12-3 or TRBV12-4 and TRBJ2-5; 7 nucleotides align to TRBD2. V dropped 3 bases and J dropped 0; count of bases not matched to a gene: 4. This CDR3 has 15 residues. This CDR3 reads CASSFWGGDQETQYF. Written as DNA, the CDR3 is TGTGCCAGCAGTTTCTGGGGGGGAGACCAAGAGACCCAGTACTTC.

This clonotype has a handful of counts. The chain links TRBV6-5 to TRBJ2-7; no definite D call. CDR1 is MNHEY and CDR2 is SVGAGI in the germline V gene. V shed 4 bases and J shed 0 bases, with 7 bases lying between them. This CDR3 region has 13 residues. The CDR3 reads CASSLRNSYEQYF. CDR3 DNA: TGTGCCAGCAGTTTGCGTAACTCCTACGAGCAGTACTTC.

J is TRBJ2-1 and V is TRBV24-1; 15 bases are a match to TRBD2. Germline CDR1 is KGHDR and CDR2 is SFDVKD. Trimming at V came to 3 bases and at J to 7 bases, leaving 12 bases not matched to a gene. This CDR3 has 19 residues. CDR3 sequence reads: CATSDGTSGRSYLGNEQFF. The CDR3 DNA reads TGTGCCACCAGTGATGGGACTAGCGGGAGGTCCTACCTTGGGAATGAGCAGTTCTTC.

J is TRBJ2-2 and V is TRBV27, with 12 bases fitting TRBD2. Germline V CDR1 and CDR2: MNHEY, SMNVEV (reference sequence). This CDR3 comprises 17 residues. Unmatched junction bases numbered 13, after V lost 7 bases and J lost 7 bases. The CDR3 here is CASTMTWTSGKGGELFF. As DNA, the CDR3 is TGTGCCAGCACCATGACCTGGACTAGCGGGAAGGGCGGGGAGCTGTTTTTT.

Comments on this clonotype: One end of the junction is discordant with germline, which a read error may explain. The CDR3 sequence is CAISERGARETRYF. The CDR3 DNA follows: TGTGCCATCAGTGAGAGGGGGGCTCGGGAGACCCGGTACTTC. V gene TRBV10-3 combines with J gene TRBJ2-5; D assignment may be TRBD1 or TRBD2 (6 bases each). CDR1 ENHRY and CDR2 SYGVKD come from the germline V gene. This CDR3 contains 14 residues.

This chain links TRBV25-1 with TRBJ2-7, with 8 bases lining up with TRBD2. The CDR3 spans 14 residues. J gave up 12 bases and V 3 bases, and 13 bases lay outside the gene matches. Germline V lookup: CDR1 MGHDK, CDR2 SYGVNS. As DNA, the CDR3 is TGTGCCAGCAGTGAGTCGCGGGAGGTACCTTATCTGTACTTC. This encodes CASSESREVPYLYF.

The CDR3 sequence: CASSKAGNGGYEQYF. CDR3 DNA: TGTGCCAGTAGTAAGGCGGGAAACGGAGGATACGAGCAGTACTTC. The chain employs TRBV19 and TRBJ2-7, with D tentatively TRBD2 (6 bases). V was pared by 4 bases and J by 4 bases, with 17 bases between. The germline V gene encodes CDR1 LNHDA and CDR2 SQIVND (reference sequence). CDR3 length equals 15 residues.

This chain links TRBV6-1 with TRBJ1-5; TRBD1 matches at 11 bases. Germline values: CDR1 MNHNS, CDR2 SASEGT. The CDR3 sequence is 15 residues long. J gave up 4 bases and V 7 bases, and 6 bases lay outside the gene matches. Here the CDR3 reads CASTGGQGANQPQHF. The DNA of the CDR3 is TGTGCCAGCACGGGCGGACAGGGGGCAAATCAGCCCCAGCATTTT.

Judged by abundance, this clonotype is medium-sized. The chain employs TRBV7-8 and TRBJ1-2; D unclear. Germline values: CDR1 SGHVS, CDR2 FQNEAQ. This CDR3 has 13 amino acids. Trimming shortened V by 5 bases and J by 1 base, and 8 bases separated the two germline ends. CDR3 DNA sequence: TGTGCCAGCAGCCACAGACTTAACTATGGCTACACCTTC. As protein: CASSHRLNYGYTF.

The chain recombines TRBV27 with TRBJ2-3; D is unclear. The length of the CDR3 is 14 residues. V was cut by 8 bases and J by 4 bases, with 16 bases left in between. Looked up from germline, CDR1 is MNHEY and CDR2 is SMNVEV (reference sequence). This CDR3 reads CASSRGLTPDTQYF. In DNA, the CDR3 is TGTGCCAGCTCCCGTGGGCTAACCCCAGATACGCAGTATTTT.

The V and J genes are TRBV20-1 and TRBJ2-2; TRBD1 aligns across 8 bases. In germline, CDR1 is DFQATT, CDR2 SNEGSKA (reference sequence). The CDR3 is made up of 14 amino acids. V dropped 1 base and J dropped 6; count of bases not matched to a gene: 4. The CDR3 reads CSARAPGGSGELFF. The CDR3 DNA reads TGCAGTGCTAGAGCCCCAGGGGGCTCCGGGGAGCTGTTTTTT.

This clonotype was observed a few times. V and J are TRBV4-3 and TRBJ2-1, with 8 bases that match TRBD2. The CDR3 has 13 amino acids. Germline CDR1 LGHNA, CDR2 YSLEER. Trimming at V came to 9 bases and at J to 4 bases, leaving 5 bases not matched to a gene. The CDR3 reads CASSGLGYNEQFF. The DNA for the CDR3 is TGCGCCAGTTCGGGACTAGGGTACAATGAGCAGTTCTTC.

CDR3 region: CASSPTRGAGELFF. DNA for the CDR3: TGTGCCAGCAGCCCGACTAGGGGAGCCGGGGAGCTGTTTTTT. The chain carries TRBV28 and TRBJ2-2; D might be TRBD2 (6 bases). The V end lost 6 bases, the J end lost 6 bases, and 14 bases lay between the germline ends. Germline CDR1 MDHEN, CDR2 SYDVKM. This CDR3 spans 14 amino acids.

This clonotype has a handful of counts. The CDR3 loop is CASSPGKGAYQPQHF. The CDR3 region has the DNA TGTGCCAGCTCGCCCGGTAAAGGGGCGTACCAGCCCCAGCATTTT. J is TRBJ1-5 and V is TRBV28, with D perhaps matching TRBD1 (5 bases). Germline values: CDR1 MDHEN, CDR2 SYDVKM. Between the trimmed V and J ends, which lost 8 bases and 7 bases, there was a span of 21 bases. This CDR3 has 15 residues.

This clonotype was observed a handful of times. CDR3 residues: CASSQVRLATTGELFF. CDR3 sequence (DNA): TGCGCCAGCAGTCAAGTCCGGCTAGCGACCACCGGGGAGCTGTTTTTT. The gene calls are TRBV23-1 and TRBJ2-2; tentatively, D is TRBD2 (6 bases). TRBV23-1 belongs to the ORF category, with a function that is uncertain. This CDR3 is built from 16 residues. The germline V and J ends were trimmed by 2 bases and 4 bases, with 14 bases remaining between them.

This sequence joins TRBV28 and TRBJ1-6; D might be TRBD1 (6 bases). Germline V gene sequence: CDR1 MDHEN, CDR2 SYDVKM. V lost 4 bases to trimming and J lost 0 bases, with 13 bases between them. This CDR3 is built from 17 residues. Here the CDR3 DNA reads TGTGCCAGCAGTTCATTACAGGGAAGCTCCTATAATTCACCCCTCCACTTT. Amino acids: CASSSLQGSSYNSPLHF.

This clonotype was seen a handful of times. This chain connects TRBV27 to TRBJ2-7; 10 positions match TRBD2. V shed 6 bases, J shed 4 bases, and the junction held 9 bases outside the gene matches. Germline lookup yields CDR1 MNHEY and CDR2 SMNVEV (reference sequence). CDR3 length: 15 residues. The CDR3 sequence: CASRLPASGSYEQYF. Here the CDR3 DNA reads TGTGCCAGCAGGCTCCCGGCTAGCGGGAGTTACGAGCAGTACTTC.